These 10 T cell receptor beta chains originate from one sample sequenced in a study of cytomegalovirus exposure and HLA in healthy donors. Amplification used 60 Vbeta primers and 13 Jbeta primers. Method: immunoSEQ multiplex PCR; TCRdb's copy keeps in-frame clones and lacks some. The table shows about 150,000 clones, with 84% occurring only once. The sample taken for sequencing was PBMCs. Receptors originate from a boy between 2 and 10 years old in good health and CMV-seronegative.

CDR3 coding DNA: TGTGCCAGCAAGGACACCGCGAGCCAAGAGACCCAGTACTTC. This sequence encodes CASKDTASQETQYF. The V call is TRBV21-1, the J call TRBJ2-5; the table's D call TRBD1 went unverified against the DNA. TRBV21-1 is shown as a pseudogene. This CDR3 has 14 amino acids.

This sequence joins TRBV5-1 and TRBJ1-1; TRBD1 aligns across 10 bases. The CDR3 is 16 amino acids. V shed 3 bases, J shed 2 bases, and the junction held 7 bases outside the gene matches. Germline values: CDR1 SGHRS, CDR2 YFSETQ. CDR3 nucleotide sequence: TGCGCCAGCAGCTGGGGACAGGGGAGGTTCAACACTGAAGCTTTCTTT. It is translated as CASSWGQGRFNTEAFF.

This clone was seen a few times. The chain combines TRBV6-1 with TRBJ1-3, with D tentatively TRBD1 (5 bases). The CDR3 length is 13 residues. In germline, CDR1 is MNHNS, CDR2 SASEGT. V gave up 3 bases and J gave up 6 bases, with 9 bases separating them. CDR3 in amino acids: CASSDQGENTIYF. As DNA, the CDR3 is TGTGCCAGCAGTGACCAGGGTGAAAACACCATATATTTT.

The chain has TRBV27 and TRBJ1-2, with D unresolved. The CDR3 is made up of 15 amino acids. Trimming shortened V by 5 bases and J by 6 bases, and 19 bases separated the two germline ends. The V gene's germline CDR1 is MNHEY and CDR2 SMNVEV (reference sequence). The CDR3 is CASSPDRPGENGYTF. CDR3 in DNA: TGTGCCAGCAGTCCCGATAGACCCGGGGAGAATGGCTACACCTTC.

J is TRBJ1-1 and V is TRBV5-1; tentative D call: TRBD1 (5 bases). V shed 5 bases and J shed 3 bases, with 14 bases lying between them. CDR1 is SGHRS and CDR2 is YFSETQ in the germline V gene. The CDR3 totals 14 residues. The CDR3 is CASRGWGTYTEAFF. In DNA form, the CDR3 reads TGCGCCAGCAGGGGATGGGGGACTTACACTGAAGCTTTCTTT.

V and J are TRBV6-5 and TRBJ2-7, with D possibly TRBD2 on 5 matching bases. Germline V gene lookup returns CDR1 MNHEY and CDR2 SVGAGI. The V end lost 0 bases, the J end lost 12 bases, and 15 bases lay between the germline ends. The CDR3 sequence is 13 residues long. The chain's CDR3 is CASSYSEGGWRYF. The CDR3 DNA follows: TGTGCCAGCAGTTACTCCGAAGGCGGGTGGAGGTACTTC.

The rearrangement uses TRBV5-4 and TRBJ2-2; the D is unclear. The germline gives CDR1 SGHNT, CDR2 YYREEE (reference sequence). V lost 1 base to trimming and J lost 1 base, with 5 bases between them. The CDR3 length is 14 residues. The CDR3 nucleotides are TGTGCCAGCAGCTTGTTTAGGAACACCGGGGAGCTGTTTTTT. Translating it yields CASSLFRNTGELFF.

V gene TRBV15 combines with J gene TRBJ2-7, with no clear D. Germline assignment: CDR1 LNHNV and CDR2 YYDKDF (reference sequence). The CDR3 length is 13 residues. Deletions cut 0 bases from V and 6 bases from J, with 9 bases between. The CDR3 protein is CATSRDEVSEQYF. The CDR3 DNA reads TGTGCCACCAGCAGAGATGAGGTGTCCGAGCAGTACTTC.

CDR3 region: CASSRRQGPPETQYF. The DNA for the CDR3 is TGTGCCAGCAGCAGGAGACAGGGCCCCCCAGAGACCCAGTACTTC. V usage is TRBV11-3 and J usage is TRBJ2-5, with TRBD1 matching 7 bases. The V gene end was trimmed by 5 bases and the J gene end by 4 bases; junction bases not matched to a gene: 10. CDR1 and CDR2 from the germline V gene are SGHNT and YENEEA. This CDR3 is built from 15 residues. The variable domain in full, with the rest retrieved from reference TRBV11-3 and TRBJ2-5, is EAGVVQSPRYKIIEKKQPVAFWCNPISGHNTLYWYLQNLGQGPELLIRYENEEAVDDSQLPKDRFSAERLKGVDSTLKIQPAELGDSAVYLCASSRRQGPPETQYFGPGTRLLVL.

The chain links TRBV25-1 to TRBJ2-3; TRBD2 agrees at 12 bases. Germline V gene data show CDR1 as MGHDK and CDR2 as SYGVNS. CDR3 size: 13 residues. Trimming cost V 8 bases and J 4 bases; bases outside gene matches: 1. The DNA of the CDR3 is TGTGCCAGCGGACTAGCGGGACCAGATACGCAGTATTTT. The encoded protein is CASGLAGPDTQYF.